The present T cell receptor (beta chain) was sequenced within a study of blood T cell repertoires in COVID-19. About the research overall: Acute-phase and convalescent COVID-19 samples originated in the United States, Italy and Spain. The cDNA or gDNA used as material had been derived from T cells, B-cell-depleted T cells, or PBMCs.

Under the authors' procedure: Quantification of nucleated cells was approximated via reference gene primer amplification. Using immunoSEQ multiplex PCR, the repertoire was profiled, and TCRdb retains in-frame clones only, with some absent. That table furnishes V, J and clone size, whereas the DNA furnished D and trimming. The table has 270,000 or so clones, approximately 86% seen once. J lost 7 bases, V lost 4 bases, and 7 bases had no gene match. The CDR3 totals 15 residues. Germline V gene sequence: CDR1 KGHSH, CDR2 LQKENI. Material for sequencing was peripheral blood. This sequence originates from a man in his forties with active or convalescent COVID-19. The chain uses TRBV18 and TRBJ1-6, with 7 bases identical to TRBD1. CDR3 nucleotide sequence: TGTGCCAGCTCACTAGGGACAGACGACAATTCACCCCTCCACTTT. Amino acid sequence: CASSLGTDDNSPLHF.